Shown below are 25 T cell receptor beta chains from a single sample sequenced in a study of cytomegalovirus exposure and HLA in healthy donors. Method: immunoSEQ multiplex PCR; TCRdb's copy keeps in-frame clones and lacks some. The data show approximately 97,000 clones, 85% to 95% seen once. Sequencing input: PBMCs. The receptors shown here come from a woman aged 30 to 39 in good health and CMV-seropositive.

A single count supports this clone. J is TRBJ1-3 and V is TRBV15; D is perhaps TRBD1 (6 bases). V gave up 3 bases and J gave up 0 bases, with 12 bases separating them. Germline loops: CDR1 LNHNV, CDR2 YYDKDF (reference sequence). The CDR3 is made up of 16 amino acids. The CDR3 protein is CATSRATTGSGNTIYF. CDR3 nucleotide sequence: TGTGCCACCAGCAGGGCAACGACAGGCTCTGGAAACACCATATATTTT.

The CDR3 region has the DNA TGCAGCGTTGAGCGTTTGAGCGAAAAACTGTTTTTT. It is translated as CSVERLSEKLFF. The genes are TRBV29-1 and TRBJ1-4, with D unresolved. From germline, CDR1 is SQVTM and CDR2 ANQGSEA. CDR3 length: 12 residues. Trimming cost V 3 bases and J 8 bases, with 10 bases left between them.

The chain couples TRBV19 to TRBJ1-5; D remains ambiguous. Germline V gene data show CDR1 as LNHDA and CDR2 as SQIVND (reference sequence). The V and J ends lost 3 bases and 3 bases respectively, with 12 bases between them. This CDR3 comprises 15 residues. CDR3 amino acids: CASSIGLQHNQPQHF. In DNA, the CDR3 is TGTGCCAGTAGTATTGGGCTGCAGCACAATCAGCCCCAGCATTTT. Together with reference TRBV19 and TRBJ1-5, the CDR3 gives the full variable domain: DGGITQSPKYLFRKEGQNVTLSCEQNLNHDAMYWYRQDPGQGLRLIYYSQIVNDFQKGDIAEGYSVSREKKESFPLTVTSAQKNPTAFYLCASSIGLQHNQPQHFGDGTRLSIL.

The chain couples TRBV7-6 to TRBJ2-3, with TRBD2 matching 9 bases. The CDR3 contains 18 residues. Germline values: CDR1 SGHVS, CDR2 FNYEAQ. V lost 1 base and J lost 2; bases outside the gene matches: 10. This CDR3 reads CASSLVEGLAGFTDTQYF. The CDR3 DNA follows: TGTGCCAGCAGCTTAGTCGAGGGGCTAGCGGGATTCACAGATACGCAGTATTTT.

J is TRBJ2-5 and V is TRBV30; D remains unclear. This CDR3 has 13 amino acids. Germline V gene data show CDR1 as GTSNPN and CDR2 as SVGIG (reference sequence). The V gene lost 0 bases and the J gene lost 7 bases, with 12 bases spanning the gap. This chain's CDR3 is CAWSVRGYGTQYF. The CDR3 DNA is TGTGCCTGGAGTGTGCGCGGTTACGGGACCCAGTACTTC.

V is TRBV6-5 and J is TRBJ1-4; the match to TRBD1 covers 7 bases. V lost 6 bases to trimming and J lost 3 bases; unmatched junction nucleotides: 7. Germline V gene sequence: CDR1 MNHEY, CDR2 SVGAGI. CDR3 size: 15 residues. CDR3 sequence reads: CASRGAGTANEKLFF. The CDR3 DNA follows: TGTGCCAGCAGGGGCGCCGGGACAGCTAATGAAAAACTGTTTTTT.

The chain employs TRBV10-1 and TRBJ1-1; 8 bases map to TRBD1. The CDR3 contains 14 residues. Looked up from germline, CDR1 is WNHNN and CDR2 is SYGVQD (reference sequence). Trimming cost V 6 bases and J 1 base; bases outside gene matches: 4. The CDR3 sequence is CASRYRGENTEAFF. The DNA of the CDR3 is TGCGCCAGCAGGTACAGGGGGGAGAACACTGAAGCTTTCTTT.

The J gene is TRBJ1-1, the V gene TRBV28; 8 bases fit TRBD1. CDR1 is MDHEN, CDR2 SYDVKM, per germline. This CDR3 is 15 amino acids long. Unmatched junction bases numbered 7, after V lost 6 bases and J lost 1 base. The DNA for the CDR3 is TGTGCCAGCAGCTATACCGGGACAGGGAACACTGAAGCTTTCTTT. Protein product: CASSYTGTGNTEAFF. The variable domain in full, completed from reference TRBV28 and TRBJ1-1, reads DVKVTQSSRYLVKRTGEKVFLECVQDMDHENMFWYRQDPGLGLRLIYFSYDVKMKEKGDIPEGYSVSREKKERFSLILESASTNQTSMYLCASSYTGTGNTEAFFGQGTRLTVV.

V gene TRBV15 combines with J gene TRBJ2-5; 7 bases are shared with TRBD2. J lost 5 bases, V lost 1 base, and 10 bases had no gene match. This CDR3 is 16 amino acids long. Germline assignment: CDR1 LNHNV and CDR2 YYDKDF (reference sequence). The CDR3 DNA is TGTGCCACCAGCAGAGTCGGCGCGGGAGTGGGTGAGACCCAGTACTTC. As protein: CATSRVGAGVGETQYF. Filled out from reference TRBV15 and TRBJ2-5, the complete variable domain reads DAMVIQNPRYQVTQFGKPVTLSCSQTLNHNVMYWYQQKSSQAPKLLFHYYDKDFNNEADTPDNFQSRRPNTSFCFLDIRSPGLGDTAMYLCATSRVGAGVGETQYFGPGTRLLVL.

J is TRBJ1-6 and V is TRBV7-8; TRBD1 is a possible D gene (5 bases). The CDR3 totals 14 residues. Per the germline V gene, CDR1 is SGHVS and CDR2 is FQNEAQ. The germline V and J ends were trimmed by 1 base and 8 bases, with 9 bases remaining between them. Written as DNA, the CDR3 is TGTGCCAGCAGCTTAGTGGGGGGGGATTCACCCCTCCACTTT. This gives the protein CASSLVGGDSPLHF.

V usage is TRBV7-6 and J usage is TRBJ2-5, with TRBD2 identical over 9 bases. The CDR3 length is 16 residues. From germline, CDR1 is SGHVS and CDR2 FNYEAQ. V was pared by 5 bases and J by 4 bases, with 11 bases of the junction left unmatched. The CDR3 protein is CASSVGGRGVRETQYF. CDR3 in DNA: TGTGCCAGCAGCGTCGGCGGGAGGGGAGTTCGAGAGACCCAGTACTTC. The complete variable domain, with remaining parts taken from reference TRBV7-6 and TRBJ2-5, reads GAGVSQSPRYKVTKRGQDVALRCDPISGHVSLYWYRQALGQGPEFLTYFNYEAQQDKSGLPNDRFSAERPEGSISTLTIQRTEQRDSAMYRCASSVGGRGVRETQYFGPGTRLLVL.

This chain joins TRBV28 and TRBJ2-7; 7 bases agree with TRBD1. CDR1 is MDHEN, CDR2 SYDVKM, per germline. CDR3 length equals 15 residues. V shed 5 bases and J 5 bases; nucleotides not matched to a gene: 12. CDR3 in DNA: TGTGCCAGCAGTCCAACAGGGGTCCGCCAACACGAGCAGTACTTC. Translating gives CASSPTGVRQHEQYF.

CDR3 nucleotide sequence: TGTGCCACCAGCAGAGATCTAGCGGGAGGCGGGGAGCAGTACTTC. It encodes CATSRDLAGGGEQYF. V gene TRBV15 combines with J gene TRBJ2-7; TRBD2 aligns across 11 bases. The V gene end was trimmed by 0 bases and the J gene end by 7 bases; junction bases not matched to a gene: 5. The CDR3 covers 15 residues. Germline V gives CDR1 LNHNV, CDR2 YYDKDF (reference sequence). The entire variable domain, with the rest obtained from reference TRBV15 and TRBJ2-7, is as follows: DAMVIQNPRYQVTQFGKPVTLSCSQTLNHNVMYWYQQKSSQAPKLLFHYYDKDFNNEADTPDNFQSRRPNTSFCFLDIRSPGLGDTAMYLCATSRDLAGGGEQYFGPGTRLTVT.

This chain links TRBV5-5 with TRBJ1-1; 10 bases line up with TRBD1. The trim removed 4 bases at V and 4 bases at J, leaving 4 bases unmatched. Germline CDR1 is SGHKS and CDR2 is YYEKEE (reference sequence). This CDR3 comprises 14 residues. The CDR3 DNA reads TGTGCCAGCAGCCGGGGACAGGGGAGCACTGAAGCTTTCTTT. This codes for CASSRGQGSTEAFF.

The chain employs TRBV5-6 and TRBJ2-1; 10 bases line up with TRBD2. Germline CDR1 reads SGHDT; CDR2 reads YYEEEE. With 0 bases clipped from V and 5 bases from J, the junction kept 2 bases outside the gene matches. The CDR3 is made up of 15 amino acids. CDR3 sequence: CASSLGLAGDNEQFF. CDR3 DNA: TGTGCCAGCAGCTTGGGTCTAGCGGGAGACAATGAGCAGTTCTTC.

The table lists this clone with a count of one. The J gene is TRBJ2-1, the V gene TRBV5-1, with D possibly being TRBD2 (6 bases). The length of the CDR3 is 13 residues. In germline, CDR1 is SGHRS, CDR2 YFSETQ. The V gene lost 2 bases and the J gene lost 9 bases, with 12 bases spanning the gap. The CDR3 spells CASSFLARGEQFF. The CDR3 nucleotides are TGCGCCAGCAGCTTCCTAGCGCGGGGTGAGCAGTTCTTC.

This chain links TRBV11-2 with TRBJ2-2, with D unclear. V was cut by 5 bases and J by 2 bases, with 9 bases left in between. The CDR3 is made up of 14 amino acids. Germline V gene sequence: CDR1 SGHAT, CDR2 FQNNGV. The chain's CDR3 is CASSADRNTGELFF. DNA for the CDR3: TGTGCCAGCAGCGCGGATCGAAACACCGGGGAGCTGTTTTTT.

This chain joins TRBV9 and TRBJ2-2, with 10 bases matching TRBD2. The V segment lost 0 bases and the J segment 6 bases; nucleotides outside the gene matches: 5. The CDR3 consists of 16 residues. The germline V gene has CDR1 SGDLS and CDR2 YYNGEE. The CDR3 region has the DNA TGTGCCAGCAGCGTAGATGGAGCGGGAGGGCCCGGGGAGCTGTTTTTT. Protein product: CASSVDGAGGPGELFF.

The rearrangement links TRBV19 to TRBJ2-3; no firm D call. CDR1 is LNHDA and CDR2 is SQIVND in the germline V gene (reference sequence). With 6 bases removed from V and 3 bases from J, the gap between germline ends came to 10 bases. The CDR3 has 13 amino acids. Written as DNA, the CDR3 is TGTGCCAGTAGACCTACTTCGACAGATACGCAGTATTTT. Protein sequence: CASRPTSTDTQYF.

This sequence joins TRBV5-4 and TRBJ2-6; 8 positions match TRBD1. V shed 4 bases, J shed 4 bases, and the junction held 10 bases outside the gene matches. Germline values: CDR1 SGHNT, CDR2 YYREEE (reference sequence). This CDR3 is built from 17 residues. The CDR3 DNA follows: TGTGCCAGCAGCCCGCAGGACAGGGCGGGAGGGGCCAACGTCCTGACTTTC. Protein product: CASSPQDRAGGANVLTF.

This clone appeared a single time. V and J are TRBV7-9 and TRBJ2-3, with TRBD1 matching over 8 bases. Germline CDR1 and CDR2: SEHNR and FQNEAQ (reference sequence). V lost 3 bases to trimming and J lost 0 bases; unmatched junction nucleotides: 5. The CDR3 length is 16 residues. The CDR3: CASSFGWDRSTDTQYF. CDR3 DNA sequence: TGTGCCAGCAGCTTCGGTTGGGACAGGAGCACAGATACGCAGTATTTT. Full variable domain (rest looked up from reference TRBV7-9 and TRBJ2-3): DTGVSQNPRHKITKRGQNVTFRCDPISEHNRLYWYRQTLGQGPEFLTYFQNEAQLEKSRLLSDRFSAERPKGSFSTLEIQRTEQGDSAMYLCASSFGWDRSTDTQYFGPGTRLTVL.

This clone was counted a single time. The chain couples TRBV19 to TRBJ2-7; D may be TRBD1 (5 bases). V shed 1 base and J shed 4 bases, with 8 bases lying between them. Germline V lookup: CDR1 LNHDA, CDR2 SQIVND (reference sequence). The CDR3 has 13 residues. This chain's CDR3 is CASSIAAGYEQYF. CDR3 nucleotide sequence: TGTGCCAGTAGTATAGCCGCAGGGTACGAGCAGTACTTC.

The chain carries TRBV5-1 and TRBJ2-1; 7 nucleotides agree with TRBD2. The CDR3 length is 14 residues. Germline lookup yields CDR1 SGHRS and CDR2 YFSETQ. V gave up 2 bases and J gave up 6 bases; unmatched junction bases: 5. The CDR3 DNA sequence: TGCGCCAGCAGCTTTGGGACTATGGCCAATGAGCAGTTCTTC. Translating gives CASSFGTMANEQFF.

This chain joins TRBV19 and TRBJ2-3; 8 bases align to TRBD1. Germline loops: CDR1 LNHDA, CDR2 SQIVND (reference sequence). After removal of 7 bases from V and 5 bases from J, the junction contained 11 bases not matched to a gene. The CDR3 has 15 amino acids. CDR3 DNA sequence: TGTGCCAGTACCGTCGGACAGGGAGGTGGAGATACGCAGTATTTT. It specifies CASTVGQGGGDTQYF.

This clone was seen once. The chain carries TRBV18 and TRBJ1-2; 9 bases map to TRBD1. The CDR3 totals 14 residues. Germline V gene data show CDR1 as KGHSH and CDR2 as LQKENI. With 5 bases clipped from V and 4 bases from J, the junction kept 5 bases outside the gene matches. Here the CDR3 reads CASSSGQGLYGYTF. The CDR3 region has the DNA TGTGCCAGCTCATCGGGACAGGGTCTCTATGGCTACACCTTC.